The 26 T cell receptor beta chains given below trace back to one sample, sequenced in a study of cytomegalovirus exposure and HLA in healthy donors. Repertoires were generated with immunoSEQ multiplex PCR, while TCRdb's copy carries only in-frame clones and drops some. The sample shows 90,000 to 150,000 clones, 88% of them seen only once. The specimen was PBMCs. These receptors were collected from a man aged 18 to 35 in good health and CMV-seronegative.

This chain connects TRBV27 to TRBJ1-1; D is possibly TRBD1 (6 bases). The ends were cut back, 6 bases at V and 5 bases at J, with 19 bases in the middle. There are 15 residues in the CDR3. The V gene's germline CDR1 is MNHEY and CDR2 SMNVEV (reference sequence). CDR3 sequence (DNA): TGTGCCAGCAGCCTTATAGGGGGTCTCGGTACTGAAGCTTTCTTT. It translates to CASSLIGGLGTEAFF.

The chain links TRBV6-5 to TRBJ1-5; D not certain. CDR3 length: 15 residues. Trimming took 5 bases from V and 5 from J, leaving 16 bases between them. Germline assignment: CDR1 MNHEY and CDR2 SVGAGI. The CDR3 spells CASSPRGREDQPQHF. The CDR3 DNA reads TGTGCCAGCAGTCCCCGGGGTAGAGAGGATCAGCCCCAGCATTTT.

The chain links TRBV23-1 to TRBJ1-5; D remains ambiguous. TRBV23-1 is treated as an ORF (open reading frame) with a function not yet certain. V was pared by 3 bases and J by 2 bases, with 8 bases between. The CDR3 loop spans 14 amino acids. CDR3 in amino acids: CASSHTVRNQPQHF. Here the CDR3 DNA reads TGCGCCAGCAGTCATACGGTTCGCAATCAGCCCCAGCATTTT.

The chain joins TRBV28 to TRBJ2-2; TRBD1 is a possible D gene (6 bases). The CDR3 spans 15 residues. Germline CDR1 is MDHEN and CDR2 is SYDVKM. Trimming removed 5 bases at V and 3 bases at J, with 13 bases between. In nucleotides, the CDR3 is TGTGCCAGCAGTATACAGGGTAGTCACACCGGGGAGCTGTTTTTT. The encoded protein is CASSIQGSHTGELFF.

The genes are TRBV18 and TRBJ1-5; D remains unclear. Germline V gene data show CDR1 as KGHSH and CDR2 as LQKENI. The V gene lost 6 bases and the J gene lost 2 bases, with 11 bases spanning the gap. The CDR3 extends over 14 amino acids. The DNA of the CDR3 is TGTGCCAGCTCTGGGAGGGCGGGCAATCAGCCCCAGCATTTT. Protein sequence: CASSGRAGNQPQHF.

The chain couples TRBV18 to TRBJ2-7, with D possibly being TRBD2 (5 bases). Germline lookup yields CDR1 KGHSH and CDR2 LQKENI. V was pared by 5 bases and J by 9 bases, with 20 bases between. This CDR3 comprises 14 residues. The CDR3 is CASSSDAFSAGQYF. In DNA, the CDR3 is TGTGCCAGCTCATCCGACGCCTTCAGCGCGGGGCAGTACTTC.

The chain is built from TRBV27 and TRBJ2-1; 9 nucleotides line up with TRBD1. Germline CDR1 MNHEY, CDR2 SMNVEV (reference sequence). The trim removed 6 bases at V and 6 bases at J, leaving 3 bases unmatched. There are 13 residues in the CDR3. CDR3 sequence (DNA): TGTGCCAGCAGGGGGACAGGGATCAATGAGCAGTTCTTC. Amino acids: CASRGTGINEQFF.

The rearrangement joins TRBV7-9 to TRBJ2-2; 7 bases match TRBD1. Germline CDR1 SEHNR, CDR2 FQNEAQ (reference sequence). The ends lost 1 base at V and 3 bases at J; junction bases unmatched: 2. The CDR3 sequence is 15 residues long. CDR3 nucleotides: TGTGCCAGCAGCTTAGGGGACAGTTACACCGGGGAGCTGTTTTTT. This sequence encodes CASSLGDSYTGELFF. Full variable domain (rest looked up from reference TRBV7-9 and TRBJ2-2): DTGVSQNPRHKITKRGQNVTFRCDPISEHNRLYWYRQTLGQGPEFLTYFQNEAQLEKSRLLSDRFSAERPKGSFSTLEIQRTEQGDSAMYLCASSLGDSYTGELFFGEGSRLTVL.

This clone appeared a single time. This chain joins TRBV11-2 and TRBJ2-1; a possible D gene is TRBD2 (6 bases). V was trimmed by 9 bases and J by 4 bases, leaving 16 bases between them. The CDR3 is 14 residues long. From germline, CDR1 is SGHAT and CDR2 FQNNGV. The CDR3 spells CARYRDSAYNEQFF. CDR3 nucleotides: TGTGCCAGATACCGGGACTCCGCATACAATGAGCAGTTCTTC.

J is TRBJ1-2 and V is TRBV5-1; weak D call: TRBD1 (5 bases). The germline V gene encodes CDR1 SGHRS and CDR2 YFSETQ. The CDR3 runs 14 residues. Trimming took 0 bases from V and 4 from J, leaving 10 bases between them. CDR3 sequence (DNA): TGCGCCAGCAGCTTGGAAGGGGCCCCCTATGGCTACACCTTC. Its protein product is CASSLEGAPYGYTF. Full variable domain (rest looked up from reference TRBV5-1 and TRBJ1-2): KAGVTQTPRYLIKTRGQQVTLSCSPISGHRSVSWYQQTPGQGLQFLFEYFSETQRNKGNFPGRFSGRQFSNSRSEMNVSTLELGDSALYLCASSLEGAPYGYTFGSGTRLTVV.

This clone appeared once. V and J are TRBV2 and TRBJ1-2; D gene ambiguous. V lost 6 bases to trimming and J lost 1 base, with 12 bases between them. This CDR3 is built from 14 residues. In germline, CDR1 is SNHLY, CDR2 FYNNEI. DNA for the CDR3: TGTGCCAGCAGCCCTCGGCGGAATAACTATGGCTACACCTTC. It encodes CASSPRRNNYGYTF.

Written as DNA, the CDR3 is TGTGCCAGCAGCCGGGACAGTAACTCCTACGAGCAGTACTTC. Its protein is CASSRDSNSYEQYF. V is TRBV27 and J is TRBJ2-7, with 7 bases that match TRBD1. The CDR3 is 14 residues long. Germline V gives CDR1 MNHEY, CDR2 SMNVEV (reference sequence). V trimming: 6 bases; J trimming: 0 bases; junction bases outside the gene matches: 5.

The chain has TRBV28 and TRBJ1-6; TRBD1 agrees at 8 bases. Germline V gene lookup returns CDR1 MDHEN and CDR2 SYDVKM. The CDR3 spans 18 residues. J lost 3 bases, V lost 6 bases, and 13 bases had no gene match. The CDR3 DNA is TGTGCCAGCAGCCCCACGTCAACAGGGGGAGACTATAATTCACCCCTCCACTTT. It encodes CASSPTSTGGDYNSPLHF.

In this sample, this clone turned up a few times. CDR3 sequence (DNA): TGCGCCAGCGGGGACAGGGCAGATTCACCCCTCCACTTT. As protein: CASGDRADSPLHF. This chain connects TRBV5-1 to TRBJ1-6, with 9 bases lining up with TRBD1. V trimming: 7 bases; J trimming: 8 bases; junction bases outside the gene matches: 4. CDR1 SGHRS and CDR2 YFSETQ come from the germline V gene. This CDR3 is built from 13 residues.

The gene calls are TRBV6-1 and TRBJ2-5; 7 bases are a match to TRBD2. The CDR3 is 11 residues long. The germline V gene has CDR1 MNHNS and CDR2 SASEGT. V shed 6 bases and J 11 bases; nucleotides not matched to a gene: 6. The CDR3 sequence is CASRAGSRQYF. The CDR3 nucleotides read TGTGCCAGCAGAGCGGGGAGTAGGCAGTACTTC.

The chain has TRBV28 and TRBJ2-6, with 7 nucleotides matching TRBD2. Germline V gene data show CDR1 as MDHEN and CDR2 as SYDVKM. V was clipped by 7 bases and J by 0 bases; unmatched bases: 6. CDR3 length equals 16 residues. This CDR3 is CASTRGSFSGANVLTF. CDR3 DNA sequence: TGTGCCAGCACTCGCGGGAGTTTCTCTGGGGCCAACGTCCTGACTTTC.

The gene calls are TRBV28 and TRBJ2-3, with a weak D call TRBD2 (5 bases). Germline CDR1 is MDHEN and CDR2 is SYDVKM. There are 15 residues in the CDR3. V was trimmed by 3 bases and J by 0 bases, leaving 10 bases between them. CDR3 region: CASSFSVSSTDTQYF. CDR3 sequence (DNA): TGTGCCAGCAGTTTTAGCGTTTCTAGCACAGATACGCAGTATTTT. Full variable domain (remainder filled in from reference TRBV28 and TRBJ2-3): DVKVTQSSRYLVKRTGEKVFLECVQDMDHENMFWYRQDPGLGLRLIYFSYDVKMKEKGDIPEGYSVSREKKERFSLILESASTNQTSMYLCASSFSVSSTDTQYFGPGTRLTVL.

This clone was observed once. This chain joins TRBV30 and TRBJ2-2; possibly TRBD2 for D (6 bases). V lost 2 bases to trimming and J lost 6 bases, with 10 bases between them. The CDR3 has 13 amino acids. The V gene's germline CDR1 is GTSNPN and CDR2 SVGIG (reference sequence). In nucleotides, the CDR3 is TGTGCCTGGAGTAGGGACTCGGCCGGGGAGCTGTTTTTT. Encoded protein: CAWSRDSAGELFF.

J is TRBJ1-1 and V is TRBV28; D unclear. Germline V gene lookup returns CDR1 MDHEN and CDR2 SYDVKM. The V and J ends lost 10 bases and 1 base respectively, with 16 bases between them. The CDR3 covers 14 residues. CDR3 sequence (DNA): TGTGCCATCCGACCCGACATAACGAACACTGAAGCTTTCTTT. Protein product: CAIRPDITNTEAFF.

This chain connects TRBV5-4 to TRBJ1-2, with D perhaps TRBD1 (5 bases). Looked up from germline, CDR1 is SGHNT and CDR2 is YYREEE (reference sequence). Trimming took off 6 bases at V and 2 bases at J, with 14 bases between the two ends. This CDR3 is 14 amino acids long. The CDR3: CASTGISTNYGYTF. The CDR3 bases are TGTGCCAGCACAGGGATCAGCACAAACTATGGCTACACCTTC.

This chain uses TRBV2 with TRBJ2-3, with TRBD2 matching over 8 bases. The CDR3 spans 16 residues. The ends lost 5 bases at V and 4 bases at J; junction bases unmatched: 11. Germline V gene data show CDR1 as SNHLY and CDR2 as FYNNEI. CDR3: CASSWASGRAPDTQYF. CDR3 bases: TGTGCCAGCAGTTGGGCCTCCGGGAGGGCTCCAGATACGCAGTATTTT.

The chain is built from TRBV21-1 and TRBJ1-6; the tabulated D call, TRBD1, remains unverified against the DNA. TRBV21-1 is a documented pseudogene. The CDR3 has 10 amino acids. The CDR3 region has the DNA TGTGCCAGCAGCCATCAGCCCCTCCACTTT. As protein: CASSHQPLHF.

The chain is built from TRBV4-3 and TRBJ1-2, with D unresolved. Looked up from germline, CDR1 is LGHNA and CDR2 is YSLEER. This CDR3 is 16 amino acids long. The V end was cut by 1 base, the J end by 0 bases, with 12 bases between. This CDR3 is CASSQGLLRANYGYTF. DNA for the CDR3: TGCGCCAGCAGCCAAGGACTTCTGCGGGCTAACTATGGCTACACCTTC.

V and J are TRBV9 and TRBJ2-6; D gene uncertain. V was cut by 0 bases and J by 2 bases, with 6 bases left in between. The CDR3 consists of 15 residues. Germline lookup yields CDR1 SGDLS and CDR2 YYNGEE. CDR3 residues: CASSVAGTGANVLTF. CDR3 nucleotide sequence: TGTGCCAGCAGCGTAGCAGGCACTGGGGCCAACGTCCTGACTTTC. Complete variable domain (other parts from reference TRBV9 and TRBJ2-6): DSGVTQTPKHLITATGQRVTLRCSPRSGDLSVYWYQQSLDQGLQFLIQYYNGEERAKGNILERFSAQQFPDLHSELNLSSLELGDSALYFCASSVAGTGANVLTFGAGSRLTVL.

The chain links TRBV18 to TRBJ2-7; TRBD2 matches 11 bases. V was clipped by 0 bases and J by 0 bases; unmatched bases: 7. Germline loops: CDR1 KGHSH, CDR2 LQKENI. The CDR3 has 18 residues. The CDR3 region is CASSPPGLAGGISYEQYF. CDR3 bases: TGTGCCAGCTCACCACCAGGCCTAGCGGGAGGTATCTCCTACGAGCAGTACTTC.

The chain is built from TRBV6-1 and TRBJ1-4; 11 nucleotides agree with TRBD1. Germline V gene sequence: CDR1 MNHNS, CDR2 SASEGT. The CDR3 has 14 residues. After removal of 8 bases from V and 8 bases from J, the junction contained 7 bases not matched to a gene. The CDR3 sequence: CASWPGQGGEKLFF. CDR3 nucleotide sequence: TGTGCCAGCTGGCCGGGACAGGGGGGAGAAAAACTGTTTTTT.